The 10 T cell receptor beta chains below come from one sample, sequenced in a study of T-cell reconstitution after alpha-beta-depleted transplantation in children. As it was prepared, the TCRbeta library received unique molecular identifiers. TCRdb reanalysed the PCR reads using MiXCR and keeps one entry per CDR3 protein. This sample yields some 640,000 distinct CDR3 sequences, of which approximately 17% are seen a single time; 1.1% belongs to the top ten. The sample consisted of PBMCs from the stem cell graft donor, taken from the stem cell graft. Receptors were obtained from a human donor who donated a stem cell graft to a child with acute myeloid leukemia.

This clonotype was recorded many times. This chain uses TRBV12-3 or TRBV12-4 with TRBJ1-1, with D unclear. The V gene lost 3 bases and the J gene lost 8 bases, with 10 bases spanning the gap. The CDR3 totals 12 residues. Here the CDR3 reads CASSFREGEAFF. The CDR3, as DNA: TGTGCCAGCAGTTTCCGAGAGGGAGAAGCTTTCTTT.

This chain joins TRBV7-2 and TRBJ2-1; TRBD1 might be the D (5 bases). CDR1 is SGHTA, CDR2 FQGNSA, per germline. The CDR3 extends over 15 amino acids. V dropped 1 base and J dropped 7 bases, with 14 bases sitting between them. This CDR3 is CASSLGSGPANEQFF. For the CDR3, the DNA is TGTGCCAGCAGCTTAGGATCAGGGCCGGCGAATGAGCAGTTCTTC.

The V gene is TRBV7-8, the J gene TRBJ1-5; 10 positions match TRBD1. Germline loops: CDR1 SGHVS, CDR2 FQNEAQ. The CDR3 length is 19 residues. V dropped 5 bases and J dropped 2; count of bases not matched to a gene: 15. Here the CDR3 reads CASSTSGTGAFGGNQPQHF. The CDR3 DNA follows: TGTGCCAGCAGCACCTCCGGGACAGGGGCGTTTGGGGGCAATCAGCCCCAGCATTTT.

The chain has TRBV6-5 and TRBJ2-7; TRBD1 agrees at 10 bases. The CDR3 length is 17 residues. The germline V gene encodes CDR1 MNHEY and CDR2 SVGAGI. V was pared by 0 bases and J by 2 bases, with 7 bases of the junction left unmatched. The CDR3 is CASSYSAWTGGPYEQYF. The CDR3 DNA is TGTGCCAGCAGTTACTCGGCATGGACAGGGGGACCCTACGAGCAGTACTTC.

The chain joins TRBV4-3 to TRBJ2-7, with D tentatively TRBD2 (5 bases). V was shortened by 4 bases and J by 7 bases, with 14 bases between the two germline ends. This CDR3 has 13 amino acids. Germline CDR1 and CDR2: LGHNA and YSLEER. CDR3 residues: CASSPWQWREQYF. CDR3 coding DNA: TGCGCCAGCAGCCCTTGGCAGTGGAGGGAGCAGTACTTC.

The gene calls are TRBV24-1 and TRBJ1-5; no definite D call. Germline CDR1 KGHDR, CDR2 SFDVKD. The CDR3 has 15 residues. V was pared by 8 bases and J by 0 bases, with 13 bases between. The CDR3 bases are TGTGCCACCATATTCAGTAGTCATAGCAATCAGCCCCAGCATTTT. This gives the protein CATIFSSHSNQPQHF.

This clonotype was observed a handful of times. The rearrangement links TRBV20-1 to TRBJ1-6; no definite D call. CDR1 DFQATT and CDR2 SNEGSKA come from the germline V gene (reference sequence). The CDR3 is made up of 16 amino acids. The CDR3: CSARQGFSSYNSPLHF. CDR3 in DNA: TGCAGCGCCAGACAAGGCTTCAGCTCCTATAATTCACCCCTCCACTTT.

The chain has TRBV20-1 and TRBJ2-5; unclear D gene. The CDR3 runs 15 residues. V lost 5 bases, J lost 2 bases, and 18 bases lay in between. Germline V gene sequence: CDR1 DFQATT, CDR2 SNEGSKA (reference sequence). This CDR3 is CSAFNLGRGQETQYF. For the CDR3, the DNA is TGCAGTGCTTTCAATCTCGGACGAGGTCAAGAGACCCAGTACTTC.

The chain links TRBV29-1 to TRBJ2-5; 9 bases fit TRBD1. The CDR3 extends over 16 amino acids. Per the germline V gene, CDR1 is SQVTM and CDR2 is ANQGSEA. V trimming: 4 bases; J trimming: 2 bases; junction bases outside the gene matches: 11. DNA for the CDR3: TGCAGCGTTGGCTCTGGGGGGACAGGGCCACAAGAGACCCAGTACTTC. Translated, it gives CSVGSGGTGPQETQYF.

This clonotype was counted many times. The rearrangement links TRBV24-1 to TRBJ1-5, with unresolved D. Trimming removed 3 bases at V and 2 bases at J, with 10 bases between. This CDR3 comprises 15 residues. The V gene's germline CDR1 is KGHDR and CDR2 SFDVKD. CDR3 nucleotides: TGTGCCACCAGTGATGGTGGAAAGGGCAATCAGCCCCAGCATTTT. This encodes CATSDGGKGNQPQHF.